The next 23 T cell receptor beta chains were all read from a single sample in a study of vaccination and CD4 T cells after COVID-19. These receptors' antigens are unknown. Researchers used the Oncomine TCR Beta short-read assay to sequence DNA from cultured CD4+ T cells. From the PCR reads, TCRdb called clonotypes with MiXCR, one entry per CDR3 protein. The table lists about 1,800 distinct CDR3 sequences, around 60% of them singletons. Treatment reported: approximately 9-day PBMC culture with coronavirus spike peptide pools or control peptides (ViraFEST assay). Pre-COVID-19 pandemic sampling (2011-2018) yielded the unexposed donor's CD4+ T cells. Specimen: CD4+ T cells from blood, cultured in vitro. The receptors come from a human donor in good health.

This clonotype was picked up one time. The V and J genes are TRBV7-2 and TRBJ2-5; D may match TRBD1 or TRBD2 (5 bases each). The CDR3 has 14 residues. Germline loops: CDR1 SGHTA, CDR2 FQGNSA. The ends were cut back, 2 bases at V and 0 bases at J, with 7 bases in the middle. The CDR3 spells CASSLMGDQETQYF. The CDR3 DNA reads TGTGCCAGCAGCTTAATGGGGGACCAAGAGACCCAGTACTTC.

This clonotype is a singleton in its sample. V is TRBV20-1 and J is TRBJ2-3; no clear D. The length of the CDR3 is 14 residues. The germline V gene encodes CDR1 DFQATT and CDR2 SNEGSKA (reference sequence). V lost 6 bases and J lost 3, with 16 bases in between. For the CDR3, the DNA is TGCAGTGCCCATGTGATCGCGGTAACAGATACGCAGTATTTT. It codes for CSAHVIAVTDTQYF.

This clonotype was seen a single time. The rearrangement joins TRBV9 to TRBJ2-5; D gene ambiguous. CDR1 is SGDLS and CDR2 is YYNGEE in the germline V gene. V lost 4 bases to trimming and J lost 3 bases, with 10 bases between them. The CDR3 is made up of 13 amino acids. For the CDR3, the DNA is TGTGCCAGCAGCCCCCTTCCCGAAGAGACCCAGTACTTC. Translating it yields CASSPLPEETQYF.

This chain joins TRBV6-2 or TRBV6-3 and TRBJ2-7; D gene uncertain. V lost 4 bases and J lost 0, with 4 bases in between. CDR3 length: 12 amino acids. The V gene's germline CDR1 is MNHEY and CDR2 SVGEGT. The CDR3 nucleotides read TGTGCCAGCAGTTCCACCTCCTACGAGCAGTACTTC. It codes for CASSSTSYEQYF.

This chain joins TRBV11-2 and TRBJ2-1; maybe TRBD2 (6 bases). The length of the CDR3 is 16 residues. Germline loops: CDR1 SGHAT, CDR2 FQNNGV. V was trimmed by 1 base and J by 5 bases, leaving 15 bases between them. The CDR3, as DNA: TGTGCCAGCAGCTTAGGAGGGCGGGGTGGACACAATGAGCAGTTCTTC. This encodes CASSLGGRGGHNEQFF.

The V call is TRBV28, the J call TRBJ1-2, with a tentative D call TRBD1 (6 bases). With 0 bases removed from V and 5 bases from J, the gap between germline ends came to 16 bases. The germline CDR1 and CDR2 sequences are MDHEN and SYDVKM. This CDR3 comprises 16 residues. The CDR3 here is CASSLWGGEGVYGYTF. CDR3 in DNA: TGTGCCAGCAGTTTATGGGGGGGCGAAGGTGTATATGGCTACACCTTC.

Only a few counts were recorded for this clonotype. DNA for the CDR3: TGTGCCAGCAGCTTAGCCGGGACAGGGAATTCACCCCTCCACTTT. Translating gives CASSLAGTGNSPLHF. The chain is built from TRBV11-2 and TRBJ1-6; 9 bases agree with TRBD1. CDR1 is SGHAT, CDR2 FQNNGV, per germline. V shed 1 base and J 7 bases; nucleotides not matched to a gene: 2. The CDR3 is 15 residues long.

Only one count was recorded for this clonotype. This chain connects TRBV6-5 to TRBJ2-1; TRBD2 might be the D (5 bases). This CDR3 region has 17 residues. Germline V lookup: CDR1 MNHEY, CDR2 SVGAGI. The germline V and J ends were trimmed by 0 bases and 3 bases, with 15 bases remaining between them. The CDR3 is CASSYSPSSGGYNEQFF. CDR3 bases: TGTGCCAGCAGTTACTCTCCTTCCTCAGGAGGCTACAATGAGCAGTTCTTC.

The J gene is TRBJ1-1, the V gene TRBV2, with 7 bases identical to TRBD1. In germline, CDR1 is SNHLY, CDR2 FYNNEI. CDR3 size: 10 residues. V trimming: 11 bases; J trimming: 11 bases; junction bases outside the gene matches: 8. CDR3 loop: CAGTAGSAFF. CDR3 nucleotides: TGTGCCGGGACAGCCGGGTCGGCTTTCTTT. The complete variable domain, with remaining parts taken from reference TRBV2 and TRBJ1-1, reads EPEVTQTPSHQVTQMGQEVILRCVPISNHLYFYWYRQILGQKVEFLVSFYNNEISEKSEIFDDQFSVERPDGSNFTLKIRSTKLEDSAMYFCAGTAGSAFFGQGTRLTVV.

This clonotype has only a few counts. The chain carries TRBV30 and TRBJ2-7; D remains unclear. The CDR3 has 12 amino acids. From germline, CDR1 is GTSNPN and CDR2 SVGIG (reference sequence). Trimming shortened V by 0 bases and J by 5 bases, and 8 bases separated the two germline ends. The CDR3 DNA reads TGTGCCTGGAGTGTAGTTAGGGACGAGCAGTACTTC. It specifies CAWSVVRDEQYF. Full variable domain (rest looked up from reference TRBV30 and TRBJ2-7): SQTIHQWPATLVQPVGSPLSLECTVEGTSNPNLYWYRQAAGRGLQLLFYSVGIGQISSEVPQNLSASRPQDRQFILSSKKLLLSDSGFYLCAWSVVRDEQYFGPGTRLTVT.

The rearrangement links TRBV15 to TRBJ1-5; D may be TRBD1 (5 bases). The germline gives CDR1 LNHNV, CDR2 YYDKDF (reference sequence). Trimming pared 0 bases from V and 6 bases from J, leaving 9 bases between. The CDR3 sequence is 14 residues long. Here the CDR3 DNA reads TGTGCCACCAGCAGAGATGGGGGGTTTCAGCCCCAGCATTTT. It codes for CATSRDGGFQPQHF.

This clonotype has only a few counts. The chain carries TRBV7-3 and TRBJ2-3; D gene unclear. This CDR3 spans 14 amino acids. Germline V gene data show CDR1 as SGHTA and CDR2 as FQGTGA. V was shortened by 4 bases and J by 6 bases, with 14 bases between the two germline ends. The CDR3 nucleotides are TGTGCCAGCAGCTCCTTACCTTCGTCGGATACGCAGTATTTT. This translates into CASSSLPSSDTQYF.

This clonotype appeared once. This chain links TRBV20-1 with TRBJ1-2; D gene ambiguous. Trimming left V 5 bases short and J 4 bases short, with 14 bases between. The CDR3 runs 13 residues. Germline assignment: CDR1 DFQATT and CDR2 SNEGSKA (reference sequence). CDR3 bases: TGCAGTGCTGCCCCCAGCGTATTCTATGGCTACACCTTC. It encodes CSAAPSVFYGYTF.

This clonotype was observed a few times. This sequence joins TRBV27 and TRBJ2-2; D gene uncertain. V was pared by 6 bases and J by 0 bases, with 8 bases between. The V gene's germline CDR1 is MNHEY and CDR2 SMNVEV (reference sequence). The CDR3 covers 14 residues. CDR3 in amino acids: CASSLYTNTGELFF. The DNA of the CDR3 is TGTGCCAGCAGCTTGTATACGAACACCGGGGAGCTGTTTTTT.

This sequence joins TRBV7-3 and TRBJ2-2; D remains ambiguous. V was cut by 5 bases and J by 0 bases, with 7 bases left in between. This CDR3 comprises 14 residues. Per germline, CDR1 SGHTA and CDR2 FQGTGA. CDR3 residues: CASSADTNTGELFF. CDR3 in DNA: TGTGCCAGCAGCGCCGACACGAACACCGGGGAGCTGTTTTTT.

The chain couples TRBV7-6 to TRBJ1-1, with a possible D match to TRBD1 (5 bases). V dropped 5 bases and J dropped 1 base, with 14 bases sitting between them. CDR1 and CDR2 from the germline V gene are SGHVS and FNYEAQ. This CDR3 contains 15 residues. CDR3 loop: CASSPWDVGNTEAFF. Written as DNA, the CDR3 is TGTGCCAGCAGCCCTTGGGACGTTGGGAACACTGAAGCTTTCTTT.

V is TRBV28 and J is TRBJ1-2, with TRBD1 identical over 7 bases. J lost 8 bases, V lost 4 bases, and 10 bases had no gene match. The germline V gene encodes CDR1 MDHEN and CDR2 SYDVKM. There are 14 residues in the CDR3. The CDR3 sequence is CASSSQRQGRGYTF. The CDR3 DNA reads as TGTGCCAGCAGTTCCCAACGACAGGGAAGAGGCTACACCTTC.

This clonotype was seen once. The chain uses TRBV19 and TRBJ1-5, with TRBD1 matching 9 bases. The V and J ends lost 7 bases and 9 bases, in that order; junction bases with no gene match: 10. CDR3 length: 14 amino acids. Germline CDR1 is LNHDA and CDR2 is SQIVND (reference sequence). CDR3 nucleotide sequence: TGTGCCAGTATCACTCCGGGACAGGGCGGGCCCCAGCATTTT. Protein sequence: CASITPGQGGPQHF.

This clonotype is a singleton in its sample. The chain has TRBV5-8 and TRBJ2-7, with 8 bases lining up with TRBD1. Germline loops: CDR1 SGHTS, CDR2 YDEGEE. V lost 2 bases and J lost 6; bases outside the gene matches: 13. The CDR3 is 16 residues long. The CDR3 DNA is TGTGCCAGCAGCTTTTCTACAGGGGGAGGTGTCTTCGAGCAGTACTTC. This sequence encodes CASSFSTGGGVFEQYF. Supplemented by reference TRBV5-8 and TRBJ2-7, the full variable domain reads EAGVTQSPTHLIKTRGQQATLRCSPISGHTSVYWYQQALGLGLQFLLWYDEGEERNRGNFPPRFSGRQFPNYSSELNVNALELEDSALYLCASSFSTGGGVFEQYFGPGTRLTVT.

The rearrangement joins TRBV6-1 to TRBJ1-2; TRBD1 aligns across 7 bases. Trimming cost V 2 bases and J 8 bases; bases outside gene matches: 8. The CDR3 loop spans 14 amino acids. Germline CDR1 reads MNHNS; CDR2 reads SASEGT. CDR3 protein: CASSELVTGEGYTF. The CDR3 nucleotides read TGTGCCAGCAGTGAACTGGTAACAGGGGAGGGCTACACCTTC.

The chain uses TRBV6-2 or TRBV6-3 and TRBJ1-2; no firm D call. Germline values: CDR1 MNHEY, CDR2 SVGEGT. The CDR3 runs 12 residues. The V end lost 2 bases, the J end lost 8 bases, and 9 bases lay between the germline ends. In DNA form, the CDR3 reads TGTGCCAGCAGTTACAATCTGGGGGGCTACACCTTC. Protein sequence: CASSYNLGGYTF.

The CDR3 loop reads CASSLSGGDYNCQPQHF. CDR3 DNA sequence: TGTGCCAGCAGTTTATCAGGGGGCGACTACAATTGTCAGCCCCAGCATTTT. V is TRBV28 and J is TRBJ1-5; TRBD1 agrees at 8 bases. Germline-derived CDR1 and CDR2 are MDHEN and SYDVKM. The CDR3 spans 17 residues. After removal of 1 base from V and 6 bases from J, the junction contained 11 bases not matched to a gene.

The chain carries TRBV27 and TRBJ1-2; D might be TRBD1 (6 bases). The V end lost 10 bases, the J end lost 3 bases, and 18 bases lay between the germline ends. Germline V lookup: CDR1 MNHEY, CDR2 SMNVEV (reference sequence). The CDR3 consists of 14 residues. The CDR3 protein is CATATMTGDYGYTF. The CDR3 region has the DNA TGTGCCACCGCGACGATGACAGGCGACTATGGCTACACCTTC.